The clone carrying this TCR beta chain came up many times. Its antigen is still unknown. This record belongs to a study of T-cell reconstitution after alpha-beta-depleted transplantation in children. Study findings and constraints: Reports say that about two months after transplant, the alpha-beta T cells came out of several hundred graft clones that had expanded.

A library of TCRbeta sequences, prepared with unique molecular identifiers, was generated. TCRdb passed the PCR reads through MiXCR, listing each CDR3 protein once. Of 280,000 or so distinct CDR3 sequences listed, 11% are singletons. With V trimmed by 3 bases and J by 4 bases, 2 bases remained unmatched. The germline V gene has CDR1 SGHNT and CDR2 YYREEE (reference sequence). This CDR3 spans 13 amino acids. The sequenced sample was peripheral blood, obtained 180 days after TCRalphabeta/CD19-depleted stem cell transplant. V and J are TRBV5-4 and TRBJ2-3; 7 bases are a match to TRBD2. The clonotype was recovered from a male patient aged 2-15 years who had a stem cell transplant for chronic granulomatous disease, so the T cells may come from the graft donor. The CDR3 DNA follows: TGTGCCAGCAGCTCCCTAGCGGCAGATACGCAGTATTTT. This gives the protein CASSSLAADTQYF. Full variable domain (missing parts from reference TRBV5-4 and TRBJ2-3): ETGVTQSPTHLIKTRGQQVTLRCSSQSGHNTVSWYQQALGQGPQFIFQYYREEENGRGNFPPRFSGLQFPNYSSELNVNALELDDSALYLCASSSLAADTQYFGPGTRLTVL.